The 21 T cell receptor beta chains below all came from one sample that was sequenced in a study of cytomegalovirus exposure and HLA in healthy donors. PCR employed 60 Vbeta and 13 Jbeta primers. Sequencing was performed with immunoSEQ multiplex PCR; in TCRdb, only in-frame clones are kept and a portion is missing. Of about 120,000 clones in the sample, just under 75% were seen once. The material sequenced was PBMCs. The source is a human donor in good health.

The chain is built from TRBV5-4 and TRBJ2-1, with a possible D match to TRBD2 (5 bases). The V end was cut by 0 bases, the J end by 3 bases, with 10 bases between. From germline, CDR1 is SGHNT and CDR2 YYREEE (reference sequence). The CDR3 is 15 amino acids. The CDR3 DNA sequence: TGTGCCAGCAGCTTGGAGGCAGGACTCTACAATGAGCAGTTCTTC. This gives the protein CASSLEAGLYNEQFF.

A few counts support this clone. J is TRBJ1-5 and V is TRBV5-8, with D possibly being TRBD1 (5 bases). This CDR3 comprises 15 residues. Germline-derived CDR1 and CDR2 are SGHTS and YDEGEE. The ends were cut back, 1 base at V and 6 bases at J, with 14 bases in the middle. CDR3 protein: CASSLRGGVGQPQHF. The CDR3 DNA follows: TGTGCCAGCAGCTTGCGTGGGGGGGTAGGTCAGCCCCAGCATTTT.

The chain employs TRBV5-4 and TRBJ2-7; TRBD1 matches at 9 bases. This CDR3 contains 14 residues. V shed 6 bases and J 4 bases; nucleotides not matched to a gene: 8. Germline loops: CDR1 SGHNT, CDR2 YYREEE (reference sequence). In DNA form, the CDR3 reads TGTGCCAGCAACCCCGGGGACAGGGTTTACGAGCAGTACTTC. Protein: CASNPGDRVYEQYF. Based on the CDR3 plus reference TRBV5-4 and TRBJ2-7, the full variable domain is ETGVTQSPTHLIKTRGQQVTLRCSSQSGHNTVSWYQQALGQGPQFIFQYYREEENGRGNFPPRFSGLQFPNYSSELNVNALELDDSALYLCASNPGDRVYEQYFGPGTRLTVT.

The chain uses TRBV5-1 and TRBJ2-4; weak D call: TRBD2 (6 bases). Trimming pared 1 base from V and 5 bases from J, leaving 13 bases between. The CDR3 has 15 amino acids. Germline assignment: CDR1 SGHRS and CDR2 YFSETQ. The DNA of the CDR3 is TGCGCCAGCAGCTTGTGGTCTAGCGACGAAAACATTCAGTACTTC. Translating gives CASSLWSSDENIQYF. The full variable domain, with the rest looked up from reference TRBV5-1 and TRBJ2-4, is KAGVTQTPRYLIKTRGQQVTLSCSPISGHRSVSWYQQTPGQGLQFLFEYFSETQRNKGNFPGRFSGRQFSNSRSEMNVSTLELGDSALYLCASSLWSSDENIQYFGAGTRLSVL.

CDR3 DNA: TGTGCCAGCAGCCAAAACAACAGGGGTTCATTTGAAAAACTGTTTTTT. Amino acids: CASSQNNRGSFEKLFF. The rearrangement links TRBV28 to TRBJ1-4, with 7 nucleotides matching TRBD1. Germline trimming cut 6 bases from V and 7 bases from J; bases unmatched to any gene: 14. This CDR3 comprises 16 residues. Per germline, CDR1 MDHEN and CDR2 SYDVKM.

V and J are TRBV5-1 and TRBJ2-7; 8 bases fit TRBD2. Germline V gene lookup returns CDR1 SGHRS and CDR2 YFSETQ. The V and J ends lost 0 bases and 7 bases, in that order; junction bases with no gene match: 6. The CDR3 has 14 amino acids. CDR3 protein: CASSLAPGLAEQYF. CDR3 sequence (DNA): TGCGCCAGCAGCTTGGCCCCCGGACTAGCAGAGCAGTACTTC. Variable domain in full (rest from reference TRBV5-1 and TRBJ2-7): KAGVTQTPRYLIKTRGQQVTLSCSPISGHRSVSWYQQTPGQGLQFLFEYFSETQRNKGNFPGRFSGRQFSNSRSEMNVSTLELGDSALYLCASSLAPGLAEQYFGPGTRLTVT.

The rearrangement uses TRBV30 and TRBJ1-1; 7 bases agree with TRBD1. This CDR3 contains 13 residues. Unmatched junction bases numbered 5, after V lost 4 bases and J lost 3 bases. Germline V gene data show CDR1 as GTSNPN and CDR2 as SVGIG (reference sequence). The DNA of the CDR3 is TGTGCCTGGAAGACAGGGCGGGACACTGAAGCTTTCTTT. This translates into CAWKTGRDTEAFF.

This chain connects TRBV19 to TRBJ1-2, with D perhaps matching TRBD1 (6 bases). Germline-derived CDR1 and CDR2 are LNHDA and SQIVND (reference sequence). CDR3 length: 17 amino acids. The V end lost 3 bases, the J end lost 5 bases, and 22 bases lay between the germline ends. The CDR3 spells CASSIFSGTGTKYGYTF. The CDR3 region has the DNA TGTGCCAGTAGTATTTTTTCGGGAACCGGGACAAAGTATGGCTACACCTTC. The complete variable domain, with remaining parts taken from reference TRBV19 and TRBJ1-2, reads DGGITQSPKYLFRKEGQNVTLSCEQNLNHDAMYWYRQDPGQGLRLIYYSQIVNDFQKGDIAEGYSVSREKKESFPLTVTSAQKNPTAFYLCASSIFSGTGTKYGYTFGSGTRLTVV.

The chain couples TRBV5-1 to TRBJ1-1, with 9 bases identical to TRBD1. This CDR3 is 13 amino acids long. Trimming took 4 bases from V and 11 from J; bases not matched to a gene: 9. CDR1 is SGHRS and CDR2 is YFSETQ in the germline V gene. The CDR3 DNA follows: TGCGCCAGCAGCGGCCGGGACAGGGAAGGCGCTTTCTTT. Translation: CASSGRDREGAFF.

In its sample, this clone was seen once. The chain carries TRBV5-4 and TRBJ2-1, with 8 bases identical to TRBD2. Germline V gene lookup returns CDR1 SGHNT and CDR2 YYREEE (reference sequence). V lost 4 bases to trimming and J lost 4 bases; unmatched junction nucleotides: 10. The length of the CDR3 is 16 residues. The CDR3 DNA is TGTGCCAGCAGCCCATCTCGGGGGGGCAGTTACAATGAGCAGTTCTTC. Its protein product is CASSPSRGGSYNEQFF.

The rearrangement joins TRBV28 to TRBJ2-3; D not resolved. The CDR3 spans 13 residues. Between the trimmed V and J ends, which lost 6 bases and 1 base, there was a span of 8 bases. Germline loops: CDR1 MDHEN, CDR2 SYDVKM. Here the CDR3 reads CASSLPRTDTQYF. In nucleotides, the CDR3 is TGTGCCAGCAGCCTCCCTCGCACAGATACGCAGTATTTT.

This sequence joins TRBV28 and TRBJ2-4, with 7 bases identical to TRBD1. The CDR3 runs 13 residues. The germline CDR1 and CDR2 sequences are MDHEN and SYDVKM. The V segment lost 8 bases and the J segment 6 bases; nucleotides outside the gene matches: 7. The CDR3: CASSTGALNIQYF. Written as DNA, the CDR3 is TGTGCCAGCTCAACAGGGGCCCTAAACATTCAGTACTTC.

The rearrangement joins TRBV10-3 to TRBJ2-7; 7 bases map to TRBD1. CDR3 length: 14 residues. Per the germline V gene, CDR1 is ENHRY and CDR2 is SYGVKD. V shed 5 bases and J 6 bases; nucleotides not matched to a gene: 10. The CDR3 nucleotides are TGTGCCATCAGTAGAGGACAGGAAAAAGGCGAGCAGTACTTC. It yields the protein CAISRGQEKGEQYF.

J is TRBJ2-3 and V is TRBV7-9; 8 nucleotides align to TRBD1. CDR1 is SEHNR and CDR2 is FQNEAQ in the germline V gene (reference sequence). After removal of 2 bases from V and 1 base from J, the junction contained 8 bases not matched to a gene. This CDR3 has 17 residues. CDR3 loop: CASSLPDRGLGTDTQYF. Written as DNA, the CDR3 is TGTGCCAGCAGCTTACCCGACAGGGGTCTCGGCACAGATACGCAGTATTTT.

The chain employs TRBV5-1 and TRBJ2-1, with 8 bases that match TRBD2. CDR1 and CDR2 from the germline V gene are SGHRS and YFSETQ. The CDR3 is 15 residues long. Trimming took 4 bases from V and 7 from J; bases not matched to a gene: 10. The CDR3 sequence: CASSPIAGTANEQFF. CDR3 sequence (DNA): TGCGCCAGCAGCCCTATAGCGGGAACTGCAAATGAGCAGTTCTTC. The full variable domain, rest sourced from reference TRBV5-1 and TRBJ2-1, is KAGVTQTPRYLIKTRGQQVTLSCSPISGHRSVSWYQQTPGQGLQFLFEYFSETQRNKGNFPGRFSGRQFSNSRSEMNVSTLELGDSALYLCASSPIAGTANEQFFGPGTRLTVL.

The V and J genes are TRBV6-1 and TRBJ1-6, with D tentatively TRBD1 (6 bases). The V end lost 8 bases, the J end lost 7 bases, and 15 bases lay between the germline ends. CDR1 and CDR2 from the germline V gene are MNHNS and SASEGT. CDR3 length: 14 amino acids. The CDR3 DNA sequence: TGTGCCAGCCGTGTAACAGGGAGAAATTCACCCCTCCACTTT. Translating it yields CASRVTGRNSPLHF.

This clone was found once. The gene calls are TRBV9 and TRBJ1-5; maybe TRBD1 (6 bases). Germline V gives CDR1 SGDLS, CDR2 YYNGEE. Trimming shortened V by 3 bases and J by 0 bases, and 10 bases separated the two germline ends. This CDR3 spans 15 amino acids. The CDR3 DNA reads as TGTGCCAGCAGCGCGGACAGCCATAGCAATCAGCCCCAGCATTTT. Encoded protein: CASSADSHSNQPQHF. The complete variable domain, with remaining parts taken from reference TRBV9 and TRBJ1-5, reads DSGVTQTPKHLITATGQRVTLRCSPRSGDLSVYWYQQSLDQGLQFLIQYYNGEERAKGNILERFSAQQFPDLHSELNLSSLELGDSALYFCASSADSHSNQPQHFGDGTRLSIL.

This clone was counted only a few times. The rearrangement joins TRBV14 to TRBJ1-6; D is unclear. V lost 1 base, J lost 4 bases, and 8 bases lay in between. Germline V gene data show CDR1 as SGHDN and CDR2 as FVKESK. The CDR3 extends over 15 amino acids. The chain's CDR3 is CASSQVGGYNSPLHF. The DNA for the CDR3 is TGTGCCAGCAGCCAAGTGGGAGGTTATAATTCACCCCTCCACTTT.

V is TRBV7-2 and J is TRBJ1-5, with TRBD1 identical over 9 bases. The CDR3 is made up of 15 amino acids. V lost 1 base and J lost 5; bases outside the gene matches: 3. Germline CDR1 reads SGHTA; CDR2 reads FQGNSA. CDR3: CASSLVGTGYQPQHF. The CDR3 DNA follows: TGTGCCAGCAGCTTAGTTGGGACAGGGTATCAGCCCCAGCATTTT.

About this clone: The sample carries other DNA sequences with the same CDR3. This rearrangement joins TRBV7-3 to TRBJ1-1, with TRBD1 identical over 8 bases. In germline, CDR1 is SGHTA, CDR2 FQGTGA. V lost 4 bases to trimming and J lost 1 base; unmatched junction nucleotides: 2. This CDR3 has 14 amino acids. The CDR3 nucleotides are TGTGCCAGCAGCTCCGGGACAGGGAACACTGAAGCTTTCTTT. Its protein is CASSSGTGNTEAFF.

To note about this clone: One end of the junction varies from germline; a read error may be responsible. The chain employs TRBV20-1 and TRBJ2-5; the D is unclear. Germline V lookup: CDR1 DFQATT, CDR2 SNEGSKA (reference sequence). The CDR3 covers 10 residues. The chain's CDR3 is CSADLEAQYF. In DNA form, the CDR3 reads TGCAGTGCAGATCTAGAGGCCCAGTACTTC.